The clone carrying this T cell receptor (beta chain) was recorded many times. The entry originates in a study of early T cells in non-severe SARS-CoV-2 infection. Study background: Chains were unpaired, as sequencing was done on bulk RNA from unsorted whole blood.

After removal of 0 bases from V and 2 bases from J, the junction contained 5 bases not matched to a gene. Per germline, CDR1 LGHNA and CDR2 YSLEER. This CDR3 is 16 amino acids long. Tagging with unique molecular identifiers was applied to individual cDNA molecules. TCRdb re-derived calls from the 5' RACE reads in MiXCR, one entry per CDR3 protein. The table records tens of thousands of distinct CDR3 sequences, about 9.7% of them present only once. The sequenced sample consisted of whole blood. V is TRBV4-3 and J is TRBJ2-7; the match to TRBD2 covers 9 bases. This TCR was recovered from an adult who was a healthcare worker with PCR-confirmed SARS-CoV-2 infection or an uninfected control (not recorded which). The CDR3 protein is CASSQDASGVAYEQYF. CDR3 coding DNA: TGCGCCAGCAGCCAAGACGCTAGCGGGGTTGCCTACGAGCAGTACTTC.